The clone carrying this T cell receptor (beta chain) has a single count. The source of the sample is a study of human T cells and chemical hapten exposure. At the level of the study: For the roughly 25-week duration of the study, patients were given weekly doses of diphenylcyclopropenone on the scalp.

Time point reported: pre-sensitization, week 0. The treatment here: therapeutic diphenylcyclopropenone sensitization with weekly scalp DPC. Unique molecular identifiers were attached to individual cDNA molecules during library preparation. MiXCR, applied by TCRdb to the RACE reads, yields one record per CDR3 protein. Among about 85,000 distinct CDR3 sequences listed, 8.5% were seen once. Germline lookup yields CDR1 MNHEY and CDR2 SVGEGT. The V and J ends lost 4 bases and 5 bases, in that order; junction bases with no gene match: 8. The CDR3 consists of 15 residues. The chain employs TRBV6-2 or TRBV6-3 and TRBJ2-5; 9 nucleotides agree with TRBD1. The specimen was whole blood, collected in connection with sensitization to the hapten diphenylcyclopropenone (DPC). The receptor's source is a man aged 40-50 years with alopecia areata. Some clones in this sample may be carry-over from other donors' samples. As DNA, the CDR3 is TGTGCCAGCAGTTCTCGCGGACAGGGGATTGAGACCCAGTACTTC. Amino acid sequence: CASSSRGQGIETQYF.